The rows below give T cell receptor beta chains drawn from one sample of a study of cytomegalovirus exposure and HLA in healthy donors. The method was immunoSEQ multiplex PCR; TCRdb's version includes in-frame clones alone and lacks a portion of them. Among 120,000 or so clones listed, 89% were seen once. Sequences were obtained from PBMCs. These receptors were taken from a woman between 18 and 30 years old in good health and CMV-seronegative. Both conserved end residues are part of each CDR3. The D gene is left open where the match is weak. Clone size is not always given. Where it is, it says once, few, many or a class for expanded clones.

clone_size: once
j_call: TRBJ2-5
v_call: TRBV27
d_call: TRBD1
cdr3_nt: TGTGCCAGCAGTCCTAGGGGGCATTTGGGGACCCAGTACTTC
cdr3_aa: CASSPRGHLGTQYF

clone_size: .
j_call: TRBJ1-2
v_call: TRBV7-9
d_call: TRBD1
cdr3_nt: TGTGCCAGCAGCATAGGACAGGGCTATGGCTACACCTTC
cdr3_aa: CASSIGQGYGYTF

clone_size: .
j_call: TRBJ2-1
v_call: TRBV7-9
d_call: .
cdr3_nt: TGTGCCAGCAGCTTAGCGGGCAGTGTCTATGAGCAGTTCTTC
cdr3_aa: CASSLAGSVYEQFF

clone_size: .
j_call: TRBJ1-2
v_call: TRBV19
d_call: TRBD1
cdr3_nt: TGTGCCAGTAGTATTATGGGACAGGCCTCCTTCGGGGGCTACACCTTC
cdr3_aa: CASSIMGQASFGGYTF

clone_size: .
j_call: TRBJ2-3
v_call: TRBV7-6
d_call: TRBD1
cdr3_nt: TGTGCCAGCAGCGCACGACCCGACAGGGCGCCGCAGTATTTT
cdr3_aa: CASSARPDRAPQYF

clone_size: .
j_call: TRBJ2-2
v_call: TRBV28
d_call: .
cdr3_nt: TGTGCCAGCAGTTCGTTCAGCGGAGGGGCCTACGGGGAGCTGTTTTTT
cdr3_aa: CASSSFSGGAYGELFF

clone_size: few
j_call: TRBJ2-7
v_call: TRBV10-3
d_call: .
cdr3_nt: TGTGCCATCAGTAGCACAGGGTATATGTACGAGCAGTACTTC
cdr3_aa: CAISSTGYMYEQYF

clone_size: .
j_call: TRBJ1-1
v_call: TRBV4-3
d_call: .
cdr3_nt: TGCGCCAGCAGCCAAGTGCGGAGCACTGAAGCTTTCTTT
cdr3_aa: CASSQVRSTEAFF

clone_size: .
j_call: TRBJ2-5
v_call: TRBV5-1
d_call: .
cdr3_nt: TGCGCCAGCAGCCGACTCACTAGTGAGGAGACCCAGTACTTC
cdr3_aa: CASSRLTSEETQYF

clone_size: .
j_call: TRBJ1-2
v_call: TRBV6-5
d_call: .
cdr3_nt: TGTGCCAGCAGTTACCGTGGGCAGGGCTATGGCTACACCTTC
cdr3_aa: CASSYRGQGYGYTF

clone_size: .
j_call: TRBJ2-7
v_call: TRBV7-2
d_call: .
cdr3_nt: TGTGCCAGCAGCAACCAGGGGTACGAGCAGTACTTC
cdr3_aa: CASSNQGYEQYF

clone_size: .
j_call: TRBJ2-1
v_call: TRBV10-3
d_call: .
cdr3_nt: TGTGCCATCAGTGAACCGTCGGGGGCCTACAATGAGCAGTTCTTC
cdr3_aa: CAISEPSGAYNEQFF

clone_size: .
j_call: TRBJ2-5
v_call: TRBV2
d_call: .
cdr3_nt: TGTGCCAGCAGGGAAGACAGGCCCCCCGAGACCCAGTACTTC
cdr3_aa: CASREDRPPETQYF

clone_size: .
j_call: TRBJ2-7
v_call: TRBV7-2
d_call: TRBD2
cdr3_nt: TGTGCCAGCAGCATCCCCGAGGGAGGGCAATACGAGCAGTACTTC
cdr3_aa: CASSIPEGGQYEQYF

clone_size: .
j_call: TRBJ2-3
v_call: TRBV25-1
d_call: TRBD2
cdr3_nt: TGTGCCAGCAGTGAACGGCTAGCGGGAGGTACAGATACGCAGTATTTT
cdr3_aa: CASSERLAGGTDTQYF

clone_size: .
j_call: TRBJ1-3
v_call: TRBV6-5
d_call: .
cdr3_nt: TGTGCCAGCAGCCTGGACAAAACCCCTGGAAACACCATATATTTT
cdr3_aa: CASSLDKTPGNTIYF

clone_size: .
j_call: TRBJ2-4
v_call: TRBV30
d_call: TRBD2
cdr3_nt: TGTGCCTGGAGTAAGGCTAGCGGGAGCACCAAAAACATTCAGTACTTC
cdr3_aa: CAWSKASGSTKNIQYF

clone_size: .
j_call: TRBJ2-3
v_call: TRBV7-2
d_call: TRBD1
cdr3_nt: TGTGCCAGCAGCTTGCGACAGGGCCCCGGAGGTAGTACGCAGTATTTT
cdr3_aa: CASSLRQGPGGSTQYF

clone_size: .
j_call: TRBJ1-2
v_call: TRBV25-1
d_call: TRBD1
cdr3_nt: TGTGCCAGCAGCATGACAGGGAAGGACTATGGCTACACCTTC
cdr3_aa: CASSMTGKDYGYTF

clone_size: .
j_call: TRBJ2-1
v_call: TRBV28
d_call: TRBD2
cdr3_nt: TGTGCCAGCAGTCCAGGACTAGCGGGTCCCTCCTACAATGAGCAGTTCTTC
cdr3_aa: CASSPGLAGPSYNEQFF

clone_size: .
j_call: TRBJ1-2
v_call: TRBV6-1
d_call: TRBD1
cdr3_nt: TGTGCCAGCAGCACAGGGGGTAACTATGGCTACACCTTC
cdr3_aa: CASSTGGNYGYTF

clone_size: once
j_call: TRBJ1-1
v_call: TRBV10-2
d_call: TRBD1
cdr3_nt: TGCGCCAACAAACAGGGGCTAAACACTGAAGCTTTCTTT
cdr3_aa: CANKQGLNTEAFF

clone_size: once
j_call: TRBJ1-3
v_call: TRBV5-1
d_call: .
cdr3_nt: TGCGCCAGCAGCTTCTCAGGGGATGGAAACACCATATATTTT
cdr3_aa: CASSFSGDGNTIYF

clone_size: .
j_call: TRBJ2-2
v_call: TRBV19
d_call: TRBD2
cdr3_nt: TGTGCCAGTAGTTTACTACTAGCGGGATATACCGGGGAGCTGTTTTTT
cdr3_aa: CASSLLLAGYTGELFF

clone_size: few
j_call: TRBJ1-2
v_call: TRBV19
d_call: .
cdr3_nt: TGTGCCAGTATCTCCGGGCCGAGGGCCTATGGCTACACCTTC
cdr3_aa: CASISGPRAYGYTF

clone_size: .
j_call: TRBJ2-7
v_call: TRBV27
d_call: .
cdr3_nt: TGTGCCAGCAGTTTCGGGGGCGAGCAGTACTTC
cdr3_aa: CASSFGGEQYF

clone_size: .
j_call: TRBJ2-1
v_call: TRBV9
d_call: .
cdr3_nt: TGTGCCAGCAGCGTGGGGGGATCTGAAAATGAGCAGTTCTTC
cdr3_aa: CASSVGGSENEQFF

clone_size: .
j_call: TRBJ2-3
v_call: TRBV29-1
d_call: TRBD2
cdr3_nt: TGCAGCGTTGACGGCGGGAGGGTCTCAGATACGCAGTATTTT
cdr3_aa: CSVDGGRVSDTQYF

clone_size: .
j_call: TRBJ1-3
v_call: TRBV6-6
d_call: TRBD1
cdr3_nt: TGTGCCAGCAGTTACGGACAGGGGCTTGGAAACACCATATATTTT
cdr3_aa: CASSYGQGLGNTIYF